Below are 19 T cell receptor beta chains sequenced from a single sample in a study of blood T cell repertoires in COVID-19. Sequencing used immunoSEQ multiplex PCR; TCRdb keeps in-frame clones, though not all of them. Among around 170,000 clones, 74% were seen once, and the ten largest hold about 3%. The sequencing input was peripheral blood. These receptors were collected from a woman of 80 years or more with acute or convalescent COVID-19.

The chain combines TRBV10-1 with TRBJ2-1; 11 bases are a match to TRBD2. The CDR3 spans 13 residues. The trim removed 10 bases at V and 4 bases at J, leaving 3 bases unmatched. Germline CDR1 WNHNN, CDR2 SYGVQD (reference sequence). CDR3 nucleotides: TGCGCCACCGGGACTAGCGGTTACAATGAGCAGTTCTTC. Encoded protein: CATGTSGYNEQFF.

The CDR3 loop is CASSEYRNTEAFF. The CDR3 nucleotides read TGTGCCAGCAGTGAATATAGGAACACTGAAGCTTTCTTT. The gene calls are TRBV6-1 and TRBJ1-1; D gene uncertain. Germline V gene lookup returns CDR1 MNHNS and CDR2 SASEGT. This CDR3 contains 13 residues. V was cut by 2 bases and J by 1 base, with 5 bases left in between.

This clone was detected only a few times. This rearrangement joins TRBV7-2 to TRBJ2-2; D is perhaps TRBD2 (6 bases). Germline V gene data show CDR1 as SGHTA and CDR2 as FQGNSA. This CDR3 contains 14 residues. V dropped 4 bases and J dropped 4 bases, with 10 bases sitting between them. Here the CDR3 DNA reads TGTGCCAGCAGCTCGGGACTGTTCACCGGGGAGCTGTTTTTT. Its protein is CASSSGLFTGELFF.

The J gene is TRBJ2-3, the V gene TRBV24-1; D possibly corresponds to TRBD1 (5 bases). CDR3 length: 12 residues. Germline assignment: CDR1 KGHDR and CDR2 SFDVKD. The V end was cut by 3 bases, the J end by 8 bases, with 8 bases between. The chain's CDR3 is CATSDQGGTQYF. The CDR3 nucleotides read TGTGCCACCAGTGATCAGGGCGGTACGCAGTATTTT.

The V call is TRBV7-9, the J call TRBJ1-2; tentative D call: TRBD1 (5 bases). CDR1 SEHNR and CDR2 FQNEAQ come from the germline V gene (reference sequence). The V end lost 5 bases, the J end lost 8 bases, and 18 bases lay between the germline ends. This CDR3 spans 14 amino acids. This CDR3 is CASSLGRAEQGYTF. The CDR3 DNA reads TGTGCCAGCAGCCTTGGCAGGGCGGAACAAGGCTACACCTTC.

V is TRBV2 and J is TRBJ2-5; maybe TRBD1 (5 bases). The CDR3 covers 14 residues. Germline assignment: CDR1 SNHLY and CDR2 FYNNEI. Trimming cost V 9 bases and J 1 base, with 15 bases left between them. The CDR3 DNA reads as TGTGCCAGTCAGGGCCACCATAGCCAAGAGACCCAGTACTTC. It is translated as CASQGHHSQETQYF.

The genes are TRBV5-4 and TRBJ2-3, with D possibly being TRBD1 (5 bases). Germline V gives CDR1 SGHNT, CDR2 YYREEE (reference sequence). V lost 4 bases, J lost 3 bases, and 9 bases lay in between. The CDR3 has 13 amino acids. In nucleotides, the CDR3 is TGTGCCAGCAGCGGCAGGGCTACAGATACGCAGTATTTT. Translation gives CASSGRATDTQYF.

V is TRBV30 and J is TRBJ1-5, with a weak D call TRBD1 (6 bases). The CDR3 has 15 residues. Per germline, CDR1 GTSNPN and CDR2 SVGIG (reference sequence). Trimming cost V 2 bases and J 7 bases, with 18 bases left between them. CDR3 in DNA: TGTGCCTGGAGTAGGAACCGGGGGGCTGGGCAGCCCCAGCATTTT. Its translation is CAWSRNRGAGQPQHF.

This clone has more than one count but fewer than ten. This chain uses TRBV27 with TRBJ1-2; 9 positions match TRBD1. The junction had 6 bases not matched to a gene; V was cut back by 4 bases and J by 3 bases. The CDR3 is 15 amino acids. Germline V CDR1 and CDR2: MNHEY, SMNVEV (reference sequence). The DNA of the CDR3 is TGTGCCAGCAGTTCTATTTGGGACAGGGACTATGGCTACACCTTC. Translated: CASSSIWDRDYGYTF.

The chain employs TRBV27 and TRBJ2-2; TRBD1 matches at 8 bases. Germline V gene lookup returns CDR1 MNHEY and CDR2 SMNVEV (reference sequence). There are 15 residues in the CDR3. J was trimmed by 6 bases and V by 2 bases; bases with no gene match: 5. CDR3 DNA sequence: TGTGCCAGCAGTTTACGCCCGACAGGGGCCGGGGAGCTGTTTTTT. Its protein product is CASSLRPTGAGELFF.

This chain joins TRBV3-1 (or the pseudogene TRBV3-2) and TRBJ1-6; D remains unclear. The CDR3 is 13 amino acids. CDR1 and CDR2 from the germline V gene are LGHDT and YNNKEL (reference sequence). Trimming removed 4 bases at V and 10 bases at J, with 11 bases between. The CDR3 nucleotides are TGTGCCAGCAGCCTGGCAGGTGGCTCACCCCTCCACTTT. This encodes CASSLAGGSPLHF.

The chain joins TRBV6-5 to TRBJ2-3; D is perhaps TRBD2 (5 bases). The V gene's germline CDR1 is MNHEY and CDR2 SVGAGI. The V gene lost 6 bases and the J gene lost 3 bases, with 13 bases spanning the gap. The CDR3 length is 14 residues. CDR3 nucleotide sequence: TGTGCCAGCAGCATCAACACGGGGACAGATACGCAGTATTTT. It encodes CASSINTGTDTQYF.

CDR3 sequence (DNA): TGTGCCAGCAGCTTAGAGCGGGAGGTTTACAATGAGCAGTTCTTC. Translated: CASSLEREVYNEQFF. The chain has TRBV7-2 and TRBJ2-1; 9 positions match TRBD2. The CDR3 loop spans 15 amino acids. Germline CDR1 SGHTA, CDR2 FQGNSA. V was clipped by 1 base and J by 4 bases; unmatched bases: 2.

The V call is TRBV21-1, the J call TRBJ2-1; the table's D call of TRBD2 was not tested on the DNA. TRBV21-1 is termed a pseudogene. The CDR3 contains 17 residues. DNA for the CDR3: TGTGCCAGCAGCGGAAGGAACGCGGGAGGCCCCTACAATGAGCAGTTCTTC. Residues: CASSGRNAGGPYNEQFF.

Comment on this clone: The same CDR3 also results from other DNA sequences found in this sample. V usage is TRBV5-1 and J usage is TRBJ2-7, with unresolved D. Per germline, CDR1 SGHRS and CDR2 YFSETQ. This CDR3 comprises 11 residues. Trimming removed 3 bases from V and 2 bases from J, with 3 bases in between. CDR3 residues: CASSSAYEQYF. The CDR3 bases are TGCGCCAGCAGCTCCGCCTACGAGCAGTACTTC.

This clone was counted a few times. The rearrangement uses TRBV27 and TRBJ1-2; possibly TRBD1 for D (6 bases). The CDR3 has 18 amino acids. V shed 3 bases and J shed 4 bases, with 24 bases lying between them. Looked up from germline, CDR1 is MNHEY and CDR2 is SMNVEV (reference sequence). For the CDR3, the DNA is TGTGCCAGCAGTTTTTCCGCCCCTGGACAGACTCTTGGCTATGGCTACACCTTC. It codes for CASSFSAPGQTLGYGYTF.

The chain uses TRBV9 and TRBJ1-1, with D maybe TRBD1 (5 bases). The CDR3 loop spans 13 amino acids. Germline-derived CDR1 and CDR2 are SGDLS and YYNGEE. V dropped 2 bases and J dropped 2 bases, with 7 bases sitting between them. CDR3 protein: CASSVDSNTEAFF. CDR3 nucleotides: TGTGCCAGCAGCGTCGACAGTAACACTGAAGCTTTCTTT.

This clone was found once. The chain carries TRBV5-1 and TRBJ2-1; TRBD2 agrees at 10 bases. Losses at the gene ends were 0 bases for V and 7 bases for J; bases not matched to a gene: 4. The germline V gene has CDR1 SGHRS and CDR2 YFSETQ. The CDR3 runs to 15 residues. CDR3 sequence reads: CASSLDLAGVNEQFF. In DNA form, the CDR3 reads TGCGCCAGCAGCTTGGATCTAGCGGGAGTTAATGAGCAGTTCTTC.

The chain uses TRBV7-8 and TRBJ2-2; D is undetermined. In germline, CDR1 is SGHVS, CDR2 FQNEAQ. There are 13 residues in the CDR3. The ends were cut back, 5 bases at V and 6 bases at J, with 10 bases in the middle. DNA of the CDR3: TGTGCCAGCAGCGCAATTCGCGCCGGGGAGCTGTTTTTT. Protein: CASSAIRAGELFF.